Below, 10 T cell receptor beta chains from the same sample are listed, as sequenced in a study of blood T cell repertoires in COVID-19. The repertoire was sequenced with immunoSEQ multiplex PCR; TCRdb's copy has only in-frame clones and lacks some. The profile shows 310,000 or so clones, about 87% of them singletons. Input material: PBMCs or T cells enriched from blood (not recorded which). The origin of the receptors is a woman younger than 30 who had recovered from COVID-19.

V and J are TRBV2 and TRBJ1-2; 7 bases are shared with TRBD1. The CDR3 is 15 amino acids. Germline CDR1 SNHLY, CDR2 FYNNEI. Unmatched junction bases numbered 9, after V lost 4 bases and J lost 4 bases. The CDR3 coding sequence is TGTGCCAGCAGTGGACAGGGAATGGGGCTCTATGGCTACACCTTC. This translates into CASSGQGMGLYGYTF. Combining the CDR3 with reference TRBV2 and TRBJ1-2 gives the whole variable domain EPEVTQTPSHQVTQMGQEVILRCVPISNHLYFYWYRQILGQKVEFLVSFYNNEISEKSEIFDDQFSVERPDGSNFTLKIRSTKLEDSAMYFCASSGQGMGLYGYTFGSGTRLTVV.

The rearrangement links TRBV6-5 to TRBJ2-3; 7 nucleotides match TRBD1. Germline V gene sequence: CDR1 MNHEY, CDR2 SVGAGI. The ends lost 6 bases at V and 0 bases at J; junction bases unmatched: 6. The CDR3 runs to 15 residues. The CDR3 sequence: CASRARDSSTDTQYF. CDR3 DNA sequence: TGTGCCAGCAGGGCCCGGGACAGTAGCACAGATACGCAGTATTTT.

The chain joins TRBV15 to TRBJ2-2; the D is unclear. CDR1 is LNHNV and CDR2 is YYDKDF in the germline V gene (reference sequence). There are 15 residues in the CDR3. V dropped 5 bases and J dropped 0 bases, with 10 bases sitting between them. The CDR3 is CATSPHGPNTGELFF. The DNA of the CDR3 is TGTGCCACCAGCCCCCATGGGCCGAACACCGGGGAGCTGTTTTTT.

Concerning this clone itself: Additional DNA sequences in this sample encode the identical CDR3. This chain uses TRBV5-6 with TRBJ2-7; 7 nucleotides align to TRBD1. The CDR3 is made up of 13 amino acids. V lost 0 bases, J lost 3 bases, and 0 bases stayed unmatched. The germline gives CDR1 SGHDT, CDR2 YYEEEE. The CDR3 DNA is TGTGCCAGCAGCTTGGACAGGGGCTACGAGCAGTACTTC. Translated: CASSLDRGYEQYF.

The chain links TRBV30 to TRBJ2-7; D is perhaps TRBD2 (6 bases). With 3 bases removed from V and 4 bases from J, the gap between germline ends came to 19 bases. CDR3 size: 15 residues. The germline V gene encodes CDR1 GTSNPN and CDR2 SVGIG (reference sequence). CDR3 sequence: CAWSQKGLRGYEQYF. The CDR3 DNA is TGTGCCTGGAGCCAAAAGGGACTTAGAGGATACGAGCAGTACTTC.

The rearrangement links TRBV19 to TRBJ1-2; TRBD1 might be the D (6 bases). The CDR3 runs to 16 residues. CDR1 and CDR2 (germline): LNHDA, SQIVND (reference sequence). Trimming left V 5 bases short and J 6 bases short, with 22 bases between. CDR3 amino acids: CASSAWGGREGHGYTF. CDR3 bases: TGTGCCAGTAGTGCCTGGGGGGGGCGCGAAGGTCATGGCTACACCTTC.

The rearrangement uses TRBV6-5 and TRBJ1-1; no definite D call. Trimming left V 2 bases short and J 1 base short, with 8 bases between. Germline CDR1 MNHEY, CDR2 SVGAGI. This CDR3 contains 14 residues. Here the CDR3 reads CASSYLLSNTEAFF. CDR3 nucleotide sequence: TGTGCCAGCAGTTACCTTCTGTCGAACACTGAAGCTTTCTTT.

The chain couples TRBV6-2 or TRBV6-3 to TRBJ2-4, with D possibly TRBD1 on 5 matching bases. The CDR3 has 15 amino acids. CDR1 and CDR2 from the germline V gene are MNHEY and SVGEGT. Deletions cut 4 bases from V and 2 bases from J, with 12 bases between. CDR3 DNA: TGTGCCAGCAGTTTTGACAGCCACTCCAAAAACATTCAGTACTTC. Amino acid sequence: CASSFDSHSKNIQYF.

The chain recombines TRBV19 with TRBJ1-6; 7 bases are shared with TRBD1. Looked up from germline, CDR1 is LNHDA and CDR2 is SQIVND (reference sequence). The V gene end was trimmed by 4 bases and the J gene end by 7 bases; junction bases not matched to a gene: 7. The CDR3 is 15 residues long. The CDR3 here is CASSTGQRGNSPLHF. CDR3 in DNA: TGTGCCAGTAGTACGGGACAGAGGGGAAATTCACCCCTCCACTTT.

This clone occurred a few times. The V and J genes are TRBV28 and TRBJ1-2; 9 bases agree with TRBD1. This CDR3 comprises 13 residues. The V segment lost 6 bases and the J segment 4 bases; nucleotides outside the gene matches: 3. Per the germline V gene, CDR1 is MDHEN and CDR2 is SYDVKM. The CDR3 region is CASSQGQGYGYTF. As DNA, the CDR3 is TGTGCCAGCAGCCAGGGACAGGGCTATGGCTACACCTTC.